Listed below are T cell receptor beta chains from one sample, sequenced in a study of long-term antiretroviral therapy in people with HIV. The assay was immunoSEQ multiplex PCR, and TCRdb's table has in-frame clones only and misses some. In the table there are 29,000 or so clones, 93% of which are singletons. The specimen comprised unsorted PBMCs, sampled around 6.3 years after starting antiretroviral therapy. The source of these receptors is a woman aged 40-49 years with HIV. Both conserved end residues are part of each CDR3. Fields, in order: J gene, D gene, clone size, V gene, CDR3 protein, CDR3 DNA. D genes are given only for firm matches. For some rows the clone size is stated as once, few or many, or as a class when expanded; others skip it.

J gene: TRBJ1-4; D gene: -; clone size: -; V gene: TRBV19; CDR3 protein: CASSRRLQNEKLFF; CDR3 DNA: TGTGCCAGTAGTAGGAGACTCCAAAATGAAAAACTGTTTTTT
J gene: TRBJ2-7; D gene: -; clone size: -; V gene: TRBV7-9; CDR3 protein: CASSPNRAFDYEQYF; CDR3 DNA: TGTGCCAGCAGCCCAAACCGGGCCTTCGACTACGAGCAGTACTTC
J gene: TRBJ1-1; D gene: -; clone size: -; V gene: TRBV7-9; CDR3 protein: CASSSGARPFEAFF; CDR3 DNA: TGTGCCAGCAGCTCTGGGGCGCGACCCTTTGAAGCTTTCTTT
J gene: TRBJ1-1; D gene: TRBD1; clone size: -; V gene: TRBV6-5; CDR3 protein: CASRRQGQNTEAFF; CDR3 DNA: TGTGCCAGCAGGCGACAGGGGCAGAACACTGAAGCTTTCTTT
J gene: TRBJ1-3; D gene: -; clone size: -; V gene: TRBV5-4; CDR3 protein: CASSLPGGNTIYF; CDR3 DNA: TGTGCCAGCAGCTTGCCGGGGGGAAACACCATATATTTT
J gene: TRBJ1-4; D gene: -; clone size: -; V gene: TRBV5-1; CDR3 protein: CASSLYPGTNEKLFF; CDR3 DNA: TGCGCCAGCAGCTTGTACCCGGGCACTAATGAAAAACTGTTTTTT
J gene: TRBJ2-7; D gene: -; clone size: -; V gene: TRBV12-5; CDR3 protein: CASGLYTGQDRYEQYF; CDR3 DNA: TGTGCTAGTGGTCTATATACGGGGCAGGACCGCTACGAGCAGTACTTC
J gene: TRBJ2-7; D gene: -; clone size: -; V gene: TRBV7-6; CDR3 protein: CASSLRSPGPMRSRYEQYF; CDR3 DNA: TGTGCCAGCAGCTTAAGATCCCCAGGACCTATGAGGAGTCGGTACGAGCAGTACTTC
J gene: TRBJ1-2; D gene: -; clone size: -; V gene: TRBV19; CDR3 protein: CASSIGSLPGTYGYTF; CDR3 DNA: TGTGCCAGTAGTATAGGGTCGTTACCAGGCACTTATGGCTACACCTTC
J gene: TRBJ1-4; D gene: TRBD1; clone size: -; V gene: TRBV6-1; CDR3 protein: CASSEKDRGGLFF; CDR3 DNA: TGTGCCAGCAGTGAAAAGGACAGGGGGGGACTGTTTTTT
J gene: TRBJ2-3; D gene: TRBD2; clone size: -; V gene: TRBV5-1; CDR3 protein: CASSFGTSGGADTQYF; CDR3 DNA: TGCGCCAGCAGCTTCGGCACTAGCGGGGGGGCCGATACGCAGTATTTT
J gene: TRBJ2-3; D gene: TRBD2; clone size: once; V gene: TRBV7-2; CDR3 protein: CASSRIAGGSTDTQYF; CDR3 DNA: TGTGCCAGCAGCCGTATAGCGGGGGGATCCACAGATACGCAGTATTTT
J gene: TRBJ2-3; D gene: -; clone size: once; V gene: TRBV27; CDR3 protein: CASSGQADTQYF; CDR3 DNA: TGTGCCAGTAGCGGACAGGCTGATACGCAGTATTTT
J gene: TRBJ2-2; D gene: -; clone size: -; V gene: TRBV5-1; CDR3 protein: CASSLQQANTGELFF; CDR3 DNA: TGCGCCAGCAGCTTGCAACAGGCGAACACCGGGGAGCTGTTTTTT
J gene: TRBJ2-5; D gene: -; clone size: once; V gene: TRBV7-2; CDR3 protein: CASSLAAGTTQETQYF; CDR3 DNA: TGTGCCAGCAGCTTAGCGGCAGGGACCACTCAAGAGACCCAGTACTTC
J gene: TRBJ2-7; D gene: -; clone size: -; V gene: TRBV6-6; CDR3 protein: CASSPGGAHEQYF; CDR3 DNA: TGTGCCAGCAGTCCAGGCGGGGCCCACGAGCAGTACTTC
J gene: TRBJ2-7; D gene: TRBD1; clone size: -; V gene: TRBV9; CDR3 protein: CASSVGGTGAYEQYF; CDR3 DNA: TGTGCCAGCAGCGTAGGAGGGACAGGAGCCTACGAGCAGTACTTC